These 22 T cell receptor beta chains share one sample of origin, sequenced in a study of CD8 T cells in ankylosing spondylitis. The antigens for these receptors are not known. TCRdb re-called the 5' RACE reads with MiXCR, one entry per CDR3 protein. The data contain a few hundred thousand distinct CDR3 sequences, approximately 8% of them singletons. General observations from the study: Blood of patients with ankylosing spondylitis appeared to be characterized by a TCR beta motif of eight highly homologous variants.

The specimen was blood, either unsorted or a sorted T cell fraction (not recorded which). These receptors originate from a male donor with ankylosing spondylitis.

The gene calls are TRBV7-9 and TRBJ2-1; 10 nucleotides line up with TRBD2. CDR1 SEHNR and CDR2 FQNEAQ come from the germline V gene (reference sequence). With 2 bases clipped from V and 9 bases from J, the junction kept 7 bases outside the gene matches. This CDR3 is 15 amino acids long. The CDR3 here is CASSLRASGSAEQFF. The CDR3 DNA is TGTGCCAGCAGCTTAAGGGCTAGCGGGAGTGCTGAGCAGTTCTTC.

This clonotype was picked up a small number of times. V usage is TRBV10-3 and J usage is TRBJ2-5, with 13 positions matching TRBD2. This CDR3 has 15 residues. CDR1 ENHRY and CDR2 SYGVKD come from the germline V gene. Trimming at V came to 11 bases and at J to 5 bases, leaving 11 bases not matched to a gene. The CDR3 bases are TGTGCCTCTACACAGGGACTAGCGGGATCTGAGACCCAGTACTTC. Protein product: CASTQGLAGSETQYF.

This clonotype was picked up many times. The chain carries TRBV20-1 and TRBJ2-1, with D tentatively TRBD2 (6 bases). Trimming removed 1 base at V and 1 base at J, with 17 bases between. The germline V gene encodes CDR1 DFQATT and CDR2 SNEGSKA (reference sequence). This CDR3 has 17 amino acids. The DNA for the CDR3 is TGCAGTGCTAGAGTTACGGCGGCGGGACCATCCTACAATGAGCAGTTCTTC. Its protein is CSARVTAAGPSYNEQFF.

This chain joins TRBV5-1 and TRBJ2-2, with 9 bases matching TRBD2. CDR1 and CDR2 from the germline V gene are SGHRS and YFSETQ. V trimming: 2 bases; J trimming: 5 bases; junction bases outside the gene matches: 1. The CDR3 spans 14 residues. The CDR3 protein is CASSFTSGTGELFF. The DNA of the CDR3 is TGCGCCAGCAGCTTCACTAGCGGGACCGGGGAGCTGTTTTTT. The full variable domain, completed using reference TRBV5-1 and TRBJ2-2, is KAGVTQTPRYLIKTRGQQVTLSCSPISGHRSVSWYQQTPGQGLQFLFEYFSETQRNKGNFPGRFSGRQFSNSRSEMNVSTLELGDSALYLCASSFTSGTGELFFGEGSRLTVL.

This clonotype was counted between two and nine times. This chain links TRBV29-1 with TRBJ1-2; D is possibly TRBD1 (5 bases). V shed 6 bases and J shed 7 bases, with 12 bases lying between them. The CDR3 runs 11 residues. Germline CDR1 is SQVTM and CDR2 is ANQGSEA. CDR3 sequence: CSVYIGAGYTF. CDR3 nucleotides: TGCAGCGTATATATTGGGGCTGGCTACACCTTC.

This clonotype was detected only a few times. The chain links TRBV7-3 to TRBJ2-3; TRBD1 agrees at 12 bases. CDR3 size: 15 residues. CDR1 is SGHTA, CDR2 FQGTGA, per germline. The ends lost 6 bases at V and 1 base at J; junction bases unmatched: 2. CDR3: CASRGTGGRTDTQYF. The DNA of the CDR3 is TGTGCCAGCAGGGGGACAGGGGGCCGCACAGATACGCAGTATTTT.

This clonotype was seen a handful of times. J is TRBJ2-5 and V is TRBV27; a weak D match, TRBD2 (5 bases). With 3 bases removed from V and 5 bases from J, the gap between germline ends came to 16 bases. The CDR3 is 15 amino acids. CDR1 is MNHEY and CDR2 is SMNVEV in the germline V gene (reference sequence). The CDR3 sequence is CASSFRGMIWETQYF. Written as DNA, the CDR3 is TGTGCCAGCAGTTTTCGGGGAATGATTTGGGAGACCCAGTACTTC.

This clonotype was counted ten times or more. The chain carries TRBV5-1 and TRBJ2-6; D not certain. This CDR3 region has 18 residues. Germline V gives CDR1 SGHRS, CDR2 YFSETQ. Trimming took 4 bases from V and 0 from J, leaving 17 bases between them. In DNA form, the CDR3 reads TGCGCCAGCAGCCTTTACCCGGGTCCTATCTCTGGGGCCAACGTCCTGACTTTC. Its protein product is CASSLYPGPISGANVLTF. The full variable domain, completed using reference TRBV5-1 and TRBJ2-6, is KAGVTQTPRYLIKTRGQQVTLSCSPISGHRSVSWYQQTPGQGLQFLFEYFSETQRNKGNFPGRFSGRQFSNSRSEMNVSTLELGDSALYLCASSLYPGPISGANVLTFGAGSRLTVL.

CDR3: CSAREGTSGRDEQFF. CDR3 sequence (DNA): TGCAGTGCTAGAGAGGGGACTAGCGGGAGGGATGAGCAGTTCTTC. The rearrangement uses TRBV20-1 and TRBJ2-1, with 16 bases matching TRBD2. V shed 0 bases, J shed 8 bases, and the junction held 1 base outside the gene matches. Germline assignment: CDR1 DFQATT and CDR2 SNEGSKA (reference sequence). The CDR3 extends over 15 amino acids.

The chain uses TRBV7-9 and TRBJ2-3, with 8 bases that match TRBD2. Trimming at V came to 1 base and at J to 5 bases, leaving 2 bases not matched to a gene. The CDR3 is 14 residues long. Germline CDR1 reads SEHNR; CDR2 reads FQNEAQ (reference sequence). This CDR3 is CASSLVREVDTQYF. In nucleotides, the CDR3 is TGTGCCAGCAGCTTAGTGCGGGAGGTAGATACGCAGTATTTT.

This clonotype has just a few counts. This chain links TRBV24-1 with TRBJ2-5, with D uncertain. V was clipped by 4 bases and J by 2 bases, with 7 bases between them. The CDR3 is 13 amino acids. Germline lookup yields CDR1 KGHDR and CDR2 SFDVKD. The CDR3 DNA is TGTGCCACCAGTGACTGGCGGCAAGAGACCCAGTACTTC. Its translation is CATSDWRQETQYF.

This chain connects TRBV5-1 to TRBJ1-1, with a weak D call TRBD1 (5 bases). This CDR3 region has 14 residues. Germline V gene data show CDR1 as SGHRS and CDR2 as YFSETQ. Trimming left V 4 bases short and J 4 bases short, with 14 bases between. The CDR3: CASSTPGTSTEAFF. Written as DNA, the CDR3 is TGCGCCAGCAGCACCCCCGGGACTAGCACTGAAGCTTTCTTT.

CDR3 loop: CASSYDPVSYNEQFF. DNA of the CDR3: TGTGCCAGCAGTTACGACCCAGTATCCTACAATGAGCAGTTCTTC. The chain employs TRBV6-5 and TRBJ2-1; D not certain. The germline gives CDR1 MNHEY, CDR2 SVGAGI. V was trimmed by 2 bases and J by 1 base, leaving 9 bases between them. The CDR3 spans 15 residues.

In this sample, this clonotype turned up many times. The chain carries TRBV28 and TRBJ2-2, with a tentative D call TRBD1 (5 bases). V was shortened by 3 bases and J by 3 bases, with 11 bases between the two germline ends. The germline V gene encodes CDR1 MDHEN and CDR2 SYDVKM. CDR3 length: 15 amino acids. CDR3 residues: CASSFQTVDTGELFF. The CDR3 DNA reads as TGTGCCAGCAGTTTCCAGACAGTCGACACCGGGGAGCTGTTTTTT.

DNA of the CDR3: TGTGCCAGCAGCCAAGTAAGGACAGGGGTATACGAGCAGTACTTC. Encoded protein: CASSQVRTGVYEQYF. This chain uses TRBV14 with TRBJ2-7; TRBD1 matches at 9 bases. The V gene's germline CDR1 is SGHDN and CDR2 FVKESK. The V and J ends lost 1 base and 4 bases, in that order; junction bases with no gene match: 5. The CDR3 covers 15 residues.

This clonotype was seen a few times. The J gene is TRBJ2-2, the V gene TRBV10-3; tentatively, D is TRBD1 (5 bases). The V and J ends lost 11 bases and 1 base respectively, with 11 bases between them. The CDR3 loop spans 13 amino acids. Germline loops: CDR1 ENHRY, CDR2 SYGVKD. The DNA of the CDR3 is TGTGCCTCGAGGCAGGGGAACACCGGGGAGCTGTTTTTT. Translating it yields CASRQGNTGELFF.

This clonotype was seen many times. The genes are TRBV5-1 and TRBJ1-3; D gene unclear. Between the trimmed V and J ends, which lost 4 bases and 2 bases, there was a span of 4 bases. The germline gives CDR1 SGHRS, CDR2 YFSETQ. The CDR3 runs 12 residues. CDR3 nucleotides: TGCGCCAGCAGCCCTACTGGAAACACCATATATTTT. Translating it yields CASSPTGNTIYF.

This sequence joins TRBV7-3 and TRBJ1-1, with D unclear. CDR1 SGHTA and CDR2 FQGTGA come from the germline V gene. This CDR3 comprises 13 residues. V was pared by 5 bases and J by 3 bases, with 10 bases between. CDR3 region: CASSALRDTEAFF. The CDR3 DNA reads as TGTGCCAGCAGCGCTCTCCGGGACACTGAAGCTTTCTTT.

This clonotype was seen a few times. The gene calls are TRBV20-1 and TRBJ2-4; TRBD2 might be the D (6 bases). V was clipped by 0 bases and J by 1 base, with 13 bases between them. The CDR3 has 16 amino acids. The germline V gene encodes CDR1 DFQATT and CDR2 SNEGSKA (reference sequence). The CDR3 DNA follows: TGCAGTGCTAGAGACATAGCGGAAGCTGCCAAAAACATTCAGTACTTC. It encodes CSARDIAEAAKNIQYF.

J is TRBJ2-2 and V is TRBV7-9, with D possibly matching TRBD1 (6 bases). The length of the CDR3 is 15 residues. Trimming cost V 5 bases and J 1 base, with 11 bases left between them. CDR1 is SEHNR and CDR2 is FQNEAQ in the germline V gene (reference sequence). As DNA, the CDR3 is TGTGCCAGCAGCGTATTGACAGGGAACACCGGGGAGCTGTTTTTT. Amino acids: CASSVLTGNTGELFF. Variable domain in full (rest from reference TRBV7-9 and TRBJ2-2): DTGVSQNPRHKITKRGQNVTFRCDPISEHNRLYWYRQTLGQGPEFLTYFQNEAQLEKSRLLSDRFSAERPKGSFSTLEIQRTEQGDSAMYLCASSVLTGNTGELFFGEGSRLTVL.

The J gene is TRBJ2-2, the V gene TRBV5-1; TRBD1 or TRBD2 may be the D gene (5 bases each). The V end was cut by 2 bases, the J end by 5 bases, with 13 bases between. Germline loops: CDR1 SGHRS, CDR2 YFSETQ. The CDR3 covers 15 residues. CDR3 in amino acids: CASSFGGEITGELFF. The CDR3 coding sequence is TGCGCCAGCAGCTTTGGGGGAGAGATTACCGGGGAGCTGTTTTTT.

This clonotype was seen a handful of times. The chain carries TRBV20-1 and TRBJ2-1, with TRBD2 matching 10 bases. Unmatched junction bases numbered 12, after V lost 3 bases and J lost 7 bases. CDR1 and CDR2 from the germline V gene are DFQATT and SNEGSKA (reference sequence). This CDR3 is 16 amino acids long. CDR3 sequence reads: CSASPLAGANHNEQFF. In nucleotides, the CDR3 is TGCAGTGCTAGCCCGCTAGCGGGAGCCAACCATAATGAGCAGTTCTTC.